These T cell receptor beta chains were read from a single sample in a study of cytomegalovirus exposure and HLA in healthy donors. The method was immunoSEQ multiplex PCR; TCRdb's version includes in-frame clones alone and lacks a portion of them. The table shows some 100,000 clones, with approximately 73% occurring only once. Specimen: PBMCs. The receptors shown here come from a man aged 40-50 years in good health and CMV-seronegative. Both conserved end residues are part of each CDR3. D genes are given only for firm matches. Rows may omit the clone size; those that give it use once, few, many or a size class.

J | D | size | V | CDR3 | DNA
TRBJ2-3 | NA | once | TRBV10-3 | CAITGTGADTQYF | TGTGCCATCACGGGTACCGGGGCAGATACGCAGTATTTT
TRBJ1-3 | NA | NA | TRBV4-1 | CASSQDPRQGLGYTIYF | TGCGCCAGCAGCCAAGACCCTCGGCAGGGGCTCGGGTACACCATATATTTT
TRBJ1-3 | NA | NA | TRBV7-9 | CASSPGGNTIYF | TGTGCCAGCAGCCCGGGTGGAAACACCATATATTTT
TRBJ1-2 | NA | NA | TRBV15 | CATSSGEGITGYTF | TGTGCCACCAGCAGCGGGGAGGGAATTACTGGCTACACCTTC
TRBJ2-1 | NA | NA | TRBV5-6 | CASSLGHCEQFF | TGTGCCAGCAGCTTAGGACACTGCGAGCAGTTCTTC
TRBJ1-1 | NA | NA | TRBV4-3 | CASSQDRGAGTEAFF | TGCGCCAGCAGCCAAGATCGGGGGGCCGGCACTGAAGCTTTCTTT
TRBJ2-3 | NA | NA | TRBV5-1 | CASSPHSGTDTQYF | TGCGCCAGCAGCCCCCACTCCGGCACAGATACGCAGTATTTT
TRBJ2-5 | TRBD1 | NA | TRBV4-2 | CASSPGQGETQYF | TGTGCCAGCAGCCCAGGACAGGGTGAGACCCAGTACTTC
TRBJ2-7 | NA | NA | TRBV2 | CASTWDTGYEQYF | TGTGCCAGCACCTGGGACACCGGCTACGAGCAGTACTTC
TRBJ2-1 | TRBD2 | NA | TRBV15 | CATSGEIAGGPGNEQFF | TGTGCCACCAGCGGAGAGATAGCGGGGGGGCCGGGGAATGAGCAGTTCTTC
TRBJ2-1 | NA | NA | TRBV5-1 | CASSLDPHSGNEQFF | TGCGCCAGCAGCTTAGATCCACACTCAGGGAATGAGCAGTTCTTC
TRBJ1-2 | NA | NA | TRBV6-5 | CASSRTTSYGYTF | TGTGCCAGCAGTAGGACAACTTCCTATGGCTACACCTTC
TRBJ2-3 | TRBD1 | NA | TRBV9 | CASSVGVGTGFTDTQYF | TGTGCCAGCAGCGTAGGGGTGGGGACAGGGTTCACAGATACGCAGTATTTT
TRBJ1-5 | TRBD1 | NA | TRBV4-2 | CASSSRTGALNQPQHF | TGTGCCAGCAGCTCTAGGACAGGGGCCCTCAATCAGCCCCAGCATTTT
TRBJ1-2 | TRBD1 | NA | TRBV28 | CASSGQDRGFYTF | TGTGCCAGCAGTGGACAGGATAGGGGATTCTACACCTTC
TRBJ2-7 | TRBD2 | NA | TRBV30 | CASALAGGYEQYF | TGTGCCTCCGCGCTAGCGGGGGGATACGAGCAGTACTTC
TRBJ1-3 | TRBD1 | once | TRBV5-1 | CASSLVQGAISGNTIYF | TGCGCCAGCAGCTTGGTACAGGGGGCCATCTCTGGAAACACCATATATTTT
TRBJ1-3 | TRBD1 | NA | TRBV5-1 | CASSPGTGGYTIYF | TGCGCCAGCAGCCCAGGGACAGGGGGGTACACCATATATTTT
TRBJ1-5 | NA | few | TRBV29-1 | CSVRTGIGNQPQHF | TGCAGCGTAAGAACAGGGATAGGGAATCAGCCCCAGCATTTT
TRBJ1-5 | TRBD1 | NA | TRBV2 | CASSLDRDPPQHF | TGTGCCAGCAGTTTGGACAGGGATCCGCCCCAGCATTTT
TRBJ2-1 | NA | few | TRBV11-3 | CASSSYYPSSYNEQFF | TGTGCCAGCAGCTCCTACTATCCAAGCTCCTACAATGAGCAGTTCTTC
TRBJ2-1 | TRBD2 | once | TRBV5-1 | CASSLGPGGLNEQFF | TGCGCCAGCAGCTTGGGGCCGGGGGGGCTGAATGAGCAGTTCTTC
TRBJ2-5 | TRBD2 | once | TRBV2 | CASSESRGGGTQYF | TGTGCCAGCAGTGAAAGTAGGGGCGGGGGGACCCAGTACTTC
TRBJ1-5 | NA | once | TRBV9 | CASSPGQALQPQHF | TGTGCCAGCAGCCCCGGCCAGGCCCTTCAGCCCCAGCATTTT
TRBJ1-5 | TRBD1 | NA | TRBV7-2 | CASSFSGGGVWPQHF | TGTGCCAGCAGCTTCTCAGGGGGCGGTGTGTGGCCCCAGCATTTT
TRBJ1-2 | NA | NA | TRBV6-6 | CASSYSLGGFDYGYTF | TGTGCCAGCAGTTACTCCTTGGGGGGGTTTGACTATGGCTACACCTTC
TRBJ2-1 | NA | NA | TRBV18 | CASSPSSGLYNEQFF | TGTGCCAGCTCACCGTCGAGCGGACTCTACAATGAGCAGTTCTTC
TRBJ1-2 | TRBD1 | NA | TRBV7-2 | CASSYGTGGRGGYTF | TGTGCCAGCAGCTACGGGACAGGGGGCAGAGGTGGCTACACCTTC
TRBJ2-7 | NA | NA | TRBV9 | CASSAPRVPPREQYF | TGTGCCAGCAGCGCGCCCCGGGTTCCACCAAGGGAGCAGTACTTC
TRBJ1-4 | TRBD1 | NA | TRBV6-5 | CASSYGTGGVSEKLFF | TGTGCCAGCAGTTACGGGACAGGGGGCGTCAGCGAAAAACTGTTTTTT
TRBJ1-1 | TRBD1 | few | TRBV11-2 | CASRLSGGMNTEAFF | TGTGCCAGCAGATTATCAGGGGGCATGAACACTGAAGCTTTCTTT
TRBJ1-4 | NA | NA | TRBV5-1 | CASSVTAGSEKLFF | TGCGCCAGCAGCGTGACCGCCGGGTCTGAAAAACTGTTTTTT
TRBJ2-1 | TRBD2 | NA | TRBV6-5 | CASRDGLAVYNEQFF | TGTGCCAGCAGGGACGGACTAGCGGTTTACAATGAGCAGTTCTTC
TRBJ2-7 | TRBD2 | NA | TRBV13 | CASSWGGSGPNEQYF | TGTGCCAGCAGCTGGGGGGGGTCGGGGCCCAACGAGCAGTACTTC
TRBJ2-6 | NA | NA | TRBV30 | CASPGSGANVLTF | TGTGCCTCCCCGGGGTCTGGGGCCAACGTCCTGACTTTC
TRBJ2-7 | NA | few | TRBV4-1 | CASSQEWRDSSIEQYF | TGCGCCAGCAGCCAAGAATGGAGGGACTCCTCGATCGAGCAGTACTTC
TRBJ1-4 | TRBD1 | NA | TRBV5-1 | CASSLTTGLNEKLFF | TGCGCCAGCAGCCTAACGACAGGGCTTAATGAAAAACTGTTTTTT
TRBJ1-1 | NA | NA | TRBV2 | CASRIRGARPNTEAFF | TGTGCCAGTCGGATTCGGGGGGCTAGGCCGAACACTGAAGCTTTCTTT
TRBJ1-1 | TRBD1 | NA | TRBV4-1 | CASSQATGQGLLNTEAFF | TGCGCCAGCAGCCAAGCTACCGGACAGGGACTACTGAACACTGAAGCTTTCTTT
TRBJ1-2 | NA | few | TRBV9 | CASSVDGHGYTF | TGTGCCAGCAGCGTAGATGGGCATGGCTACACCTTC
TRBJ2-7 | NA | NA | TRBV5-1 | CASSLLSRYEQYF | TGCGCCAGCAGCTTGTTGAGTCGCTACGAGCAGTACTTC
TRBJ1-1 | NA | NA | TRBV9 | CASTRAGGGTEAFF | TGTGCCAGCACCCGGGCCGGGGGAGGGACTGAAGCTTTCTTT
TRBJ2-3 | TRBD1 | NA | TRBV29-1 | CSVDPGQRPDTQYF | TGCAGCGTTGACCCGGGACAGAGACCAGATACGCAGTATTTT
TRBJ2-4 | TRBD2 | NA | TRBV6-1 | CASSGGRVGKNIQYF | TGTGCCAGCAGTGGGGGGAGGGTTGGCAAAAACATTCAGTACTTC
TRBJ1-5 | NA | NA | TRBV5-1 | CASSLDGESGQPQHF | TGCGCCAGCAGCTTGGATGGGGAGAGCGGTCAGCCCCAGCATTTT
TRBJ2-6 | TRBD2 | few | TRBV29-1 | CSVEDPGGGTISGANVLTF | TGCAGCGTTGAAGATCCCGGCGGGGGGACCATCTCTGGGGCCAACGTCCTGACTTTC